This is a list of T cell receptor beta chains from one sample in a study of CD8 T cells in Susac syndrome. TCRdb passed the immunoSEQ multiplex PCR reads through MiXCR, listing each CDR3 protein once. The sample lists around 160,000 distinct CDR3 sequences; roughly 94% were seen once. The sample taken for sequencing was CD4+ T cells from PBMCs. Receptor source: a human donor with multiple sclerosis. Both conserved end residues are part of each CDR3. D genes are given only for firm matches. Where a row states a size, it is once, few, many or the class of an expanded clone; other rows omit it.

v_call,clone_size,d_call,j_call,cdr3_length,cdr3_aa,cdr3_nt
TRBV5-4,.,.,TRBJ2-6,19,CASSPGGQGRQAGANVLTF,TGTGCCAGCAGCCCCGGGGGGCAGGGGCGACAAGCTGGGGCCAACGTCCTGACTTTC
TRBV9,.,.,TRBJ1-1,14,CASSVGGFGTEAFF,TGTGCCAGCAGCGTAGGAGGGTTTGGCACTGAAGCTTTCTTT
TRBV2,.,.,TRBJ2-3,14,CASARLLRTDTQYF,TGTGCCAGCGCGCGGTTGCTACGAACAGATACGCAGTATTTT
TRBV30,.,.,TRBJ1-1,13,CAWSTGMVLLAFF,TGTGCCTGGAGTACCGGTATGGTATTGTTAGCTTTCTTT
TRBV30,.,TRBD1,TRBJ1-5,17,CAWSGTGGDWGNQPQHF,TGTGCCTGGAGTGGGACAGGGGGCGACTGGGGTAATCAGCCCCAGCATTTT
TRBV2,.,.,TRBJ2-3,15,CASSSMRSSTDTQYF,TGTGCCAGCAGTTCGATGCGCTCTAGCACAGATACGCAGTATTTT
TRBV19,.,TRBD2,TRBJ2-1,16,CASSTIGLAAHNEQFF,TGTGCCAGTAGTACAATTGGACTAGCGGCTCACAATGAGCAGTTCTTC
TRBV29-1,.,.,TRBJ1-1,15,CSVEDGARRDTEAFF,TGCAGCGTTGAAGATGGGGCGCGGCGGGACACTGAAGCTTTCTTT
TRBV12-3/TRBV12-4,once,TRBD2,TRBJ2-3,16,CASRVEAGASTDTQYF,TGTGCCAGCAGAGTGGAAGCGGGAGCGAGCACAGATACGCAGTATTTT
TRBV3-1,.,.,TRBJ2-6,13,CASMASGANVLTF,TGTGCCAGCATGGCGTCTGGGGCCAACGTCCTGACTTTC
TRBV6-2/TRBV6-3,.,TRBD2,TRBJ2-2,13,CASRRGATGELFF,TGTGCCAGCAGGCGGGGGGCCACCGGGGAGCTGTTTTTT
TRBV29-1,.,TRBD1,TRBJ1-1,13,CSGQGQGMTEAFF,TGCAGCGGTCAGGGACAGGGGATGACTGAAGCTTTCTTT
TRBV5-4,.,.,TRBJ1-5,16,CASSSYKDGGNQPQHF,TGTGCCAGCAGCTCTTACAAGGACGGTGGAAATCAGCCCCAGCATTTT
TRBV4-1,.,.,TRBJ1-2,15,CASSQGAPTRFGYTF,TGCGCCAGCAGCCAAGGGGCCCCGACCAGATTTGGCTACACCTTC
TRBV12-3/TRBV12-4,.,TRBD2,TRBJ2-3,15,CASSQTSGSTDTQYF,TGTGCCAGCAGTCAAACTAGCGGGAGTACAGATACGCAGTATTTT